The 10 T cell receptor beta chains below all came from one sample that was sequenced in a study of blood T cell repertoires in COVID-19. Produced via immunoSEQ multiplex PCR; TCRdb's table is partial and in-frame only. The sample yields 170,000 or so clones, roughly 80% seen once. The material sequenced was peripheral blood. The receptor set was obtained from a man in his late teens or twenties with active or convalescent COVID-19.

This clone was detected only a few times. In DNA, the CDR3 is TGTGCCAGTAGTATGGCAGGCCTCTCTGGGGCCAACGTCCTGACTTTC. Amino acids: CASSMAGLSGANVLTF. This chain connects TRBV19 to TRBJ2-6; D is uncertain. Trimming shortened V by 3 bases and J by 0 bases, and 9 bases separated the two germline ends. The CDR3 covers 16 residues. The germline V gene has CDR1 LNHDA and CDR2 SQIVND (reference sequence). The full variable domain, completed using reference TRBV19 and TRBJ2-6, is DGGITQSPKYLFRKEGQNVTLSCEQNLNHDAMYWYRQDPGQGLRLIYYSQIVNDFQKGDIAEGYSVSREKKESFPLTVTSAQKNPTAFYLCASSMAGLSGANVLTFGAGSRLTVL.

V and J are TRBV28 and TRBJ1-2; D is possibly TRBD1 (6 bases). In germline, CDR1 is MDHEN, CDR2 SYDVKM. This CDR3 has 13 residues. The V end lost 10 bases, the J end lost 9 bases, and 21 bases lay between the germline ends. CDR3 sequence reads: CATKTRDTLSYTF. The CDR3 DNA follows: TGTGCCACTAAAACCCGGGACACTTTAAGCTACACCTTC.

The chain uses TRBV6-2 or TRBV6-3 and TRBJ1-1; unclear D gene. Germline V gene data show CDR1 as MNHEY and CDR2 as SVGEGT. The ends were cut back, 7 bases at V and 5 bases at J, with 11 bases in the middle. The CDR3 extends over 12 amino acids. CDR3 sequence reads: CASTPGRTEAFF. The CDR3 coding sequence is TGTGCCAGCACCCCCGGGAGAACTGAAGCTTTCTTT.

The genes are TRBV5-1 and TRBJ2-3; 8 bases match TRBD2. CDR1 and CDR2 from the germline V gene are SGHRS and YFSETQ. This CDR3 region has 16 residues. Germline trimming cut 0 bases from V and 0 bases from J; bases unmatched to any gene: 3. CDR3 DNA sequence: TGCGCCAGCAGCTTGGACGGGGGGGTAAGCACAGATACGCAGTATTTT. The encoded protein is CASSLDGGVSTDTQYF. The full variable domain, in which reference TRBV5-1 and TRBJ2-3 provide the parts outside the CDR3, is KAGVTQTPRYLIKTRGQQVTLSCSPISGHRSVSWYQQTPGQGLQFLFEYFSETQRNKGNFPGRFSGRQFSNSRSEMNVSTLELGDSALYLCASSLDGGVSTDTQYFGPGTRLTVL.

This chain joins TRBV10-3 and TRBJ1-4; D is unclear. Germline V CDR1 and CDR2: ENHRY, SYGVKD. The V end lost 6 bases, the J end lost 2 bases, and 7 bases lay between the germline ends. The CDR3 is made up of 13 amino acids. The CDR3 sequence: CAIRGRTNEKLFF. CDR3 DNA: TGTGCCATCAGGGGGAGGACTAATGAAAAACTGTTTTTT.

This CDR3 is CASSLGRYGYTF. The CDR3 coding sequence is TGTGCCAGCAGTTTGGGGCGGTATGGCTACACCTTC. The chain employs TRBV12-3 or TRBV12-4 and TRBJ1-2, with D maybe TRBD1 (5 bases). The length of the CDR3 is 12 residues. Deletions cut 3 bases from V and 5 bases from J, with 7 bases between.

This chain uses TRBV9 with TRBJ2-7, with D possibly being TRBD1 (6 bases). Germline CDR1 reads SGDLS; CDR2 reads YYNGEE. Between the trimmed V and J ends, which lost 0 bases and 1 base, there was a span of 11 bases. This CDR3 comprises 15 residues. CDR3 in amino acids: CASSVGQGTSYEQYF. DNA for the CDR3: TGTGCCAGCAGCGTAGGGCAGGGGACATCCTACGAGCAGTACTTC.

The rearrangement joins TRBV4-3 to TRBJ2-7; weak D call: TRBD1 (6 bases). Germline CDR1 LGHNA, CDR2 YSLEER. The V and J ends lost 0 bases and 2 bases respectively, with 11 bases between them. The CDR3 covers 15 residues. The CDR3 here is CASSQDLDRTYEQYF. Written as DNA, the CDR3 is TGCGCCAGCAGCCAAGATTTGGACAGAACCTACGAGCAGTACTTC.

This chain links TRBV9 with TRBJ1-5; D gene unclear. The CDR3 extends over 13 amino acids. The V gene's germline CDR1 is SGDLS and CDR2 YYNGEE. The V and J ends lost 3 bases and 10 bases respectively, with 14 bases between them. The CDR3 loop reads CASSATLHTPQHF. The DNA of the CDR3 is TGTGCCAGCAGCGCTACCCTCCATACCCCCCAGCATTTT.

This chain links TRBV19 with TRBJ1-6; tentatively, D is TRBD1 (5 bases). The ends were cut back, 8 bases at V and 4 bases at J, with 12 bases in the middle. The germline CDR1 and CDR2 sequences are LNHDA and SQIVND (reference sequence). This CDR3 comprises 14 residues. The CDR3 loop is CASSRTSYNSPLHF. The CDR3 DNA sequence: TGTGCCAGTTCGAGGACAAGTTATAATTCACCCCTCCACTTT.